This T cell receptor (beta chain) was recovered during a study of T cell repertoires in aging, cancer and after chemotherapy. Rearranged V-D-J TRB sequences were amplified with a mixed TRB-A/B primer pool. TCRdb re-derived calls from the multiplex PCR reads in MiXCR, one entry per CDR3 protein. The sample has about 11,000 distinct CDR3 sequences; 25% to 35% are singletons. Amplification of TCR beta used genomic DNA extracted from peripheral blood. Deletions cut 0 bases from V and 8 bases from J, with 17 bases between. Germline CDR1 reads SGHRS; CDR2 reads YFSETQ. The length of the CDR3 is 15 residues.

The rearrangement joins TRBV5-1 to TRBJ2-5; the D gene is possibly TRBD2 (6 bases). Sequencing used blood. The TCR comes from a human donor in good health. Here the CDR3 DNA reads TGCGCCAGCAGCTTGGGGCCGGGGAGGTTAAGAACCCAGTACTTC. This sequence encodes CASSLGPGRLRTQYF.